Presented here are 18 T cell receptor beta chains from one specimen sequenced in a study of T cell changes during pregnancy in multiple sclerosis. Data came from immunoSEQ multiplex PCR; TCRdb stores just in-frame clones and leaves some out. The sample lists just under 95,000 clones, 80% to 95% seen once, with over 2% in the top ten. This specimen was peripheral blood, taken in the first trimester of pregnancy. The receptors shown here come from a female donor with multiple sclerosis, enrolled in a pregnancy study.

The chain uses TRBV6-5 and TRBJ1-4; 7 nucleotides match TRBD1. CDR1 MNHEY and CDR2 SVGAGI come from the germline V gene. The CDR3 covers 13 residues. Unmatched junction bases numbered 4, after V lost 5 bases and J lost 7 bases. The CDR3 here is CASSTQGSEKLFF. DNA of the CDR3: TGTGCCAGCAGTACACAGGGGAGTGAAAAACTGTTTTTT.

The table lists this clone with a count of one. The chain combines TRBV28 with TRBJ2-5; a weak D match, TRBD1 (6 bases). From germline, CDR1 is MDHEN and CDR2 SYDVKM. The V end was cut by 1 base, the J end by 6 bases, with 12 bases between. This CDR3 region has 14 residues. In DNA form, the CDR3 reads TGTGCCAGCAGTTTATTGAGGGGGTCAAAGACCCAGTACTTC. Translation gives CASSLLRGSKTQYF. The whole variable domain, remainder taken from reference TRBV28 and TRBJ2-5, is DVKVTQSSRYLVKRTGEKVFLECVQDMDHENMFWYRQDPGLGLRLIYFSYDVKMKEKGDIPEGYSVSREKKERFSLILESASTNQTSMYLCASSLLRGSKTQYFGPGTRLLVL.

This chain links TRBV28 with TRBJ2-1, with TRBD1 matching over 7 bases. Germline CDR1 MDHEN, CDR2 SYDVKM. This CDR3 spans 14 amino acids. The trim removed 8 bases at V and 4 bases at J, leaving 8 bases unmatched. CDR3 loop: CASGLGTVYNEQFF. The CDR3 DNA sequence: TGTGCCAGCGGTCTGGGGACAGTGTACAATGAGCAGTTCTTC.

The chain is built from TRBV11-3 and TRBJ1-4; no definite D call. This CDR3 spans 17 amino acids. CDR1 and CDR2 from the germline V gene are SGHNT and YENEEA. V was trimmed by 3 bases and J by 6 bases, leaving 20 bases between them. CDR3 in amino acids: CASSFAQDTEADEKLFF. In DNA form, the CDR3 reads TGTGCCAGCAGCTTCGCTCAGGATACGGAGGCGGATGAAAAACTGTTTTTT.

V usage is TRBV5-1 and J usage is TRBJ1-2; TRBD1 aligns across 9 bases. V shed 3 bases and J 3 bases; nucleotides not matched to a gene: 12. CDR3 length equals 17 residues. Per the germline V gene, CDR1 is SGHRS and CDR2 is YFSETQ. In DNA form, the CDR3 reads TGCGCCAGCAGCTATGGGACAGGGTCAATCTCTGACTATGGCTACACCTTC. Translation: CASSYGTGSISDYGYTF.

J is TRBJ2-1 and V is TRBV10-1; tentatively, D is TRBD1 (6 bases). The CDR3 totals 16 residues. Trimming took off 8 bases at V and 9 bases at J, with 26 bases between the two ends. Germline V CDR1 and CDR2: WNHNN, SYGVQD (reference sequence). CDR3 sequence reads: CASPPVGTGHRGEQFF. In DNA, the CDR3 is TGCGCCAGCCCCCCAGTGGGTACAGGGCATAGGGGTGAGCAGTTCTTC.

The chain couples TRBV13 to TRBJ2-7, with 10 nucleotides matching TRBD1. Per germline, CDR1 PRHDT and CDR2 FYEKMQ (reference sequence). The CDR3 has 19 residues. Trimming cost V 6 bases and J 3 bases; bases outside gene matches: 20. DNA for the CDR3: TGTGCCAGCAGTTTTAACCCCCCGGGACAGGGGAAAAGAAACTACGAGCAGTACTTC. It encodes CASSFNPPGQGKRNYEQYF.

This sequence joins TRBV28 and TRBJ2-7; 14 nucleotides agree with TRBD2. This CDR3 spans 15 amino acids. The ends lost 2 bases at V and 4 bases at J; junction bases unmatched: 1. CDR1 is MDHEN, CDR2 SYDVKM, per germline. The CDR3 DNA sequence: TGTGCCAGCAGTTTAGGGACTAGCGGGAGTTACGAGCAGTACTTC. This translates into CASSLGTSGSYEQYF. Full variable domain (missing parts from reference TRBV28 and TRBJ2-7): DVKVTQSSRYLVKRTGEKVFLECVQDMDHENMFWYRQDPGLGLRLIYFSYDVKMKEKGDIPEGYSVSREKKERFSLILESASTNQTSMYLCASSLGTSGSYEQYFGPGTRLTVT.

The rearrangement links TRBV9 to TRBJ1-2; D is undetermined. CDR1 is SGDLS and CDR2 is YYNGEE in the germline V gene. This CDR3 has 12 residues. Trimming pared 2 bases from V and 6 bases from J, leaving 8 bases between. CDR3: CASSVYSNGYTF. The DNA of the CDR3 is TGTGCCAGCAGCGTTTACTCCAATGGCTACACCTTC.

This sequence joins TRBV27 and TRBJ2-5; TRBD1 aligns across 7 bases. V gave up 6 bases and J gave up 3 bases; unmatched junction bases: 4. The CDR3 loop spans 13 amino acids. Germline values: CDR1 MNHEY, CDR2 SMNVEV (reference sequence). The CDR3 region is CASRHQGEETQYF. DNA for the CDR3: TGTGCCAGCAGACACCAGGGGGAAGAGACCCAGTACTTC.

The CDR3 is CASRSGGGYEQYF. The CDR3 DNA is TGTGCCAGCCGAAGTGGGGGGGGCTACGAGCAGTACTTC. The chain carries TRBV28 and TRBJ2-7; 7 nucleotides match TRBD2. Germline V gene lookup returns CDR1 MDHEN and CDR2 SYDVKM. The length of the CDR3 is 13 residues. Losses at the gene ends were 8 bases for V and 3 bases for J; bases not matched to a gene: 7.

Only a few counts were recorded for this clone. The rearrangement links TRBV28 to TRBJ1-1; D perhaps matches TRBD1 (5 bases). The V and J ends lost 6 bases and 9 bases respectively, with 14 bases between them. Germline CDR1 reads MDHEN; CDR2 reads SYDVKM. This CDR3 is 12 amino acids long. The CDR3 sequence: CASRLGKGKAFF. DNA for the CDR3: TGTGCCAGCAGACTTGGGAAGGGGAAAGCTTTCTTT.

This chain joins TRBV5-1 and TRBJ2-5; D remains ambiguous. Trimming removed 1 base at V and 4 bases at J, with 14 bases between. The CDR3 runs to 15 residues. Germline assignment: CDR1 SGHRS and CDR2 YFSETQ. CDR3 sequence reads: CASSLSGSSPETQYF. The CDR3 bases are TGCGCCAGCAGCTTGAGTGGTAGTAGCCCAGAGACCCAGTACTTC.

This clone was observed a handful of times. This chain joins TRBV2 and TRBJ2-3; the match to TRBD2 covers 8 bases. Looked up from germline, CDR1 is SNHLY and CDR2 is FYNNEI. With 6 bases clipped from V and 3 bases from J, the junction kept 11 bases outside the gene matches. The CDR3 consists of 16 residues. CDR3 DNA sequence: TGTGCCAGCAGGACCGGGGGACTAGGGCATACAGATACGCAGTATTTT. Translation gives CASRTGGLGHTDTQYF.

The chain couples TRBV6-1 to TRBJ2-1, with no clear D. In germline, CDR1 is MNHNS, CDR2 SASEGT. The CDR3 sequence is 12 residues long. The V gene lost 4 bases and the J gene lost 14 bases, with 15 bases spanning the gap. The CDR3 nucleotides are TGTGCCAGCAGTGCCGCCGTGGGCGACGAGTTCTTC. Translation gives CASSAAVGDEFF.

The gene calls are TRBV5-6 and TRBJ1-4, with a possible D match to TRBD1 (5 bases). Between the trimmed V and J ends, which lost 6 bases and 8 bases, there was a span of 14 bases. Per the germline V gene, CDR1 is SGHDT and CDR2 is YYEEEE. The CDR3 runs to 13 residues. This CDR3 reads CASTRQGREKLFF. The CDR3 bases are TGTGCCAGCACCCGGCAGGGTAGAGAAAAACTGTTTTTT.

The rearrangement links TRBV12-5 to TRBJ1-2, with D tentatively TRBD1 (6 bases). Trimming pared 1 base from V and 7 bases from J, leaving 10 bases between. The CDR3 length is 13 residues. Germline CDR1 LGHNT, CDR2 FRNRAP. CDR3 loop: CASGLAGGSGYTF. The CDR3 DNA sequence: TGTGCTAGTGGTTTGGCTGGGGGCAGTGGCTACACCTTC.

This clone showed up just a few times. V is TRBV28 and J is TRBJ1-1, with D unresolved. Trimming stripped 6 bases from V and 7 bases from J, with 12 bases between. Germline CDR1 is MDHEN and CDR2 is SYDVKM. This CDR3 comprises 12 residues. This chain's CDR3 is CASRPLLGEAFF. The CDR3 DNA follows: TGTGCCAGCAGGCCTCTTCTCGGTGAAGCTTTCTTT.